Included here is one T cell receptor (beta chain) sequence, with context. The antigen is undetermined. From germline, CDR1 is DFQATT and CDR2 SNEGSKA (reference sequence). The CDR3 totals 16 residues. These data belong to a study of monozygotic twins with inflammatory bowel disease. Findings and limits, study-wide: IBD patients shared fewer clonotypes with others than healthy twins, especially with disease activity. None of the different T cell subtypes could be distinguished from one another. Added variability in patient repertoires may stem from differing immunosuppressive treatments.

RNA in its total form was extracted from whole blood, and T cells were not sorted. TCRdb re-called the 5' RACE reads and shows each CDR3 protein once, DNA omitted. Its listing shows some 160,000 distinct CDR3 sequences. The sequence came from a human donor with ulcerative colitis or Crohn's disease, or a healthy co-twin of an affected twin (not recorded which). V gene TRBV20-1 combines with J gene TRBJ1-1. The sequenced sample was blood. This chain's CDR3 is CSAWAIRGAVNTEAFF.